These 20 T cell receptor beta chains were sequenced from one sample in a study of OX40 agonist ivuxolimab in advanced cancers. Repertoires were generated with immunoSEQ multiplex PCR, while TCRdb's copy carries only in-frame clones and drops some. The table shows approximately 45,000 clones, with about 90% occurring only once. The sample consisted of CD4+ or CD8+ T cells sorted from blood, taken in a trial of the OX40 agonist ivuxolimab. The receptors derive from an adult with an advanced solid tumor such as melanoma, head and neck, liver or kidney cancer.

The CDR3 DNA is TGTGCCAGCGCCGCTAACTACGAGCAGTACTTC. Translating it yields CASAANYEQYF. This sequence joins TRBV2 and TRBJ2-7, with D uncertain. The germline V gene encodes CDR1 SNHLY and CDR2 FYNNEI. This CDR3 region has 11 residues. V dropped 8 bases and J dropped 3 bases, with 8 bases sitting between them.

Only one count was recorded for this clone. For the CDR3, the DNA is TGTGCCAGCAGCCACACCCATTTCACAGACCAATCGCGGGGCTACACCTTC. Translated: CASSHTHFTDQSRGYTF. The chain couples TRBV9 to TRBJ1-2; D not resolved. The length of the CDR3 is 17 residues. Per the germline V gene, CDR1 is SGDLS and CDR2 is YYNGEE. The ends were cut back, 4 bases at V and 8 bases at J, with 27 bases in the middle. The whole variable domain, remainder taken from reference TRBV9 and TRBJ1-2, is DSGVTQTPKHLITATGQRVTLRCSPRSGDLSVYWYQQSLDQGLQFLIQYYNGEERAKGNILERFSAQQFPDLHSELNLSSLELGDSALYFCASSHTHFTDQSRGYTFGSGTRLTVV.

The genes are TRBV7-7 and TRBJ2-1; 8 nucleotides match TRBD2. The CDR3 covers 16 residues. Trimming at V came to 5 bases and at J to 1 base, leaving 7 bases not matched to a gene. Germline V gene lookup returns CDR1 SSHAT and CDR2 FNYEAQ (reference sequence). Written as DNA, the CDR3 is TGTGCCAGCAGCGTCAGTAGCGGGGCATCCTACAATGAGCAGTTCTTC. The encoded protein is CASSVSSGASYNEQFF.

J is TRBJ1-2 and V is TRBV4-3; no definite D call. Germline V CDR1 and CDR2: LGHNA, YSLEER. V was clipped by 0 bases and J by 2 bases, with 13 bases between them. This CDR3 is 16 amino acids long. The DNA of the CDR3 is TGCGCCAGCAGCCAAGATACAGACTACCCCAACTATGGCTACACCTTC. This codes for CASSQDTDYPNYGYTF.

The V call is TRBV28, the J call TRBJ2-7; no definite D call. The CDR3 has 11 residues. Trimming shortened V by 4 bases and J by 1 base, and 2 bases separated the two germline ends. From germline, CDR1 is MDHEN and CDR2 SYDVKM. The chain's CDR3 is CASSSSYEQYV. CDR3 nucleotides: TGTGCCAGCAGTTCTTCCTACGAGCAGTACGTC.

A single count supports this clone. The chain uses TRBV4-2 and TRBJ1-5; D is unclear. Trimming took off 2 bases at V and 5 bases at J, with 7 bases between the two ends. From germline, CDR1 is LGHNA and CDR2 YNFKEQ. This CDR3 has 13 residues. The chain's CDR3 is CASSQTPYQPQHF. The DNA for the CDR3 is TGTGCCAGCAGCCAAACGCCGTATCAGCCCCAGCATTTT.

The count of this clone is one. This chain links TRBV28 with TRBJ2-5, with D tentatively TRBD2 (5 bases). Germline loops: CDR1 MDHEN, CDR2 SYDVKM. The CDR3 sequence is 14 residues long. Trimming took off 6 bases at V and 5 bases at J, with 16 bases between the two ends. The CDR3 nucleotides are TGTGCCAGCAGCCCCTCGGGGATAATGGAGACCCAGTACTTC. Its protein product is CASSPSGIMETQYF.

J is TRBJ2-6 and V is TRBV5-6; D gene ambiguous. Trimming shortened V by 0 bases and J by 2 bases, and 6 bases separated the two germline ends. The V gene's germline CDR1 is SGHDT and CDR2 YYEEEE. This CDR3 is 15 amino acids long. This CDR3 is CASSLAQTGANVLTF. The CDR3 DNA is TGTGCCAGCAGCTTGGCCCAGACTGGGGCCAACGTCCTGACTTTC.

J is TRBJ1-5 and V is TRBV9, with D possibly matching TRBD1 (6 bases). Germline CDR1 and CDR2: SGDLS and YYNGEE. V shed 0 bases and J shed 7 bases, with 11 bases lying between them. The CDR3 length is 14 residues. In DNA, the CDR3 is TGTGCCAGCAGCGTAGGAGGGGGGAGGCAGCCCCAGCATTTT. This translates into CASSVGGGRQPQHF.

The chain has TRBV27 and TRBJ2-3; D not certain. The germline V gene encodes CDR1 MNHEY and CDR2 SMNVEV (reference sequence). The CDR3 runs to 14 residues. The V gene lost 8 bases and the J gene lost 2 bases, with 14 bases spanning the gap. CDR3: CASRQFMFTDTQYF. CDR3 DNA sequence: TGTGCCAGCCGCCAGTTTATGTTCACAGATACGCAGTATTTT.

The chain is built from TRBV9 and TRBJ1-3; D gene unclear. The CDR3 is 15 amino acids. The germline V and J ends were trimmed by 2 bases and 3 bases, with 12 bases remaining between them. CDR1 and CDR2 (germline): SGDLS, YYNGEE. The CDR3 DNA is TGTGCCAGCAGCGTCGGGAGAGGATTTGGAAACACCATATATTTT. Residues: CASSVGRGFGNTIYF.

The genes are TRBV10-2 and TRBJ2-7; 13 nucleotides match TRBD2. Germline lookup yields CDR1 WSHSY and CDR2 SAAADI. J lost 5 bases, V lost 3 bases, and 7 bases had no gene match. The CDR3 totals 16 residues. The CDR3 loop reads CASSDLGLAGEDEQYF. CDR3 nucleotide sequence: TGCGCCAGCAGTGACCTCGGACTAGCGGGAGAGGACGAGCAGTACTTC.

This clone was counted between two and nine times. The chain joins TRBV5-6 to TRBJ2-3, with D perhaps matching TRBD2 (5 bases). Deletions cut 3 bases from V and 5 bases from J, with 16 bases between. The CDR3 extends over 15 amino acids. CDR1 is SGHDT and CDR2 is YYEEEE in the germline V gene. The CDR3 coding sequence is TGTGCCAGCAGCTCAAGCGCGGGCCGCCGAGATACGCAGTATTTT. Encoded protein: CASSSSAGRRDTQYF.

V and J are TRBV27 and TRBJ2-1; the D is unclear. The CDR3 loop spans 14 amino acids. With 7 bases removed from V and 6 bases from J, the gap between germline ends came to 16 bases. Germline-derived CDR1 and CDR2 are MNHEY and SMNVEV (reference sequence). The CDR3 region has the DNA TGTGCCAGCAAAGACTTCCCTTCTGCCAATGAGCAGTTCTTC. As protein: CASKDFPSANEQFF.

The chain is built from TRBV6-1 and TRBJ2-7, with 7 bases lining up with TRBD1. V trimming: 5 bases; J trimming: 5 bases; junction bases outside the gene matches: 12. Germline CDR1 MNHNS, CDR2 SASEGT. The CDR3 sequence is 15 residues long. CDR3 in amino acids: CASSQEYRGFHEQYV. CDR3 in DNA: TGTGCCAGCAGTCAAGAATACAGGGGTTTCCACGAGCAGTACGTC.

The gene calls are TRBV6-6 and TRBJ1-1; 8 bases are shared with TRBD1. Germline CDR1 reads MNHNY; CDR2 reads SVGAGI (reference sequence). The CDR3 loop spans 14 amino acids. The junction had 9 bases not matched to a gene; V was cut back by 5 bases and J by 7 bases. In DNA form, the CDR3 reads TGTGCCAGCAGTCAAACAGGGGGTTGGGGTGAAGCTTTCTTT. Translation gives CASSQTGGWGEAFF.

J is TRBJ2-7 and V is TRBV6-5, with D tentatively TRBD1 (6 bases). Germline V gene sequence: CDR1 MNHEY, CDR2 SVGAGI. Trimming took off 2 bases at V and 5 bases at J, with 13 bases between the two ends. CDR3 size: 14 residues. The CDR3 region is CASSYLAAGDEQYF. CDR3 DNA sequence: TGTGCCAGCAGTTACCTTGCGGCAGGGGACGAGCAGTACTTC.

This chain links TRBV9 with TRBJ1-2, with D perhaps TRBD1 (6 bases). V was cut by 6 bases and J by 4 bases, with 16 bases left in between. In germline, CDR1 is SGDLS, CDR2 YYNGEE. The CDR3 loop spans 14 amino acids. Here the CDR3 reads CASTRQDIPYGYTF. Here the CDR3 DNA reads TGTGCCAGCACCAGACAGGACATACCCTATGGCTACACCTTC.

The genes are TRBV13 and TRBJ2-7, with D possibly matching TRBD1 (5 bases). Trimming stripped 1 base from V and 5 bases from J, with 12 bases between. Germline assignment: CDR1 PRHDT and CDR2 FYEKMQ (reference sequence). The CDR3 runs 14 residues. CDR3 sequence (DNA): TGTGCCAGCAGCTTAGTCAGGGTTGGGCACGAGCAGTACTTC. Its translation is CASSLVRVGHEQYF.

This chain links TRBV6-5 with TRBJ2-1; D gene ambiguous. The CDR3 spans 10 residues. Trimming removed 6 bases at V and 10 bases at J, with 7 bases between. Germline CDR1 and CDR2: MNHEY and SVGAGI. CDR3 region: CASRGSEQFF. CDR3 nucleotides: TGTGCCAGCAGGGGATCGGAGCAGTTCTTC.